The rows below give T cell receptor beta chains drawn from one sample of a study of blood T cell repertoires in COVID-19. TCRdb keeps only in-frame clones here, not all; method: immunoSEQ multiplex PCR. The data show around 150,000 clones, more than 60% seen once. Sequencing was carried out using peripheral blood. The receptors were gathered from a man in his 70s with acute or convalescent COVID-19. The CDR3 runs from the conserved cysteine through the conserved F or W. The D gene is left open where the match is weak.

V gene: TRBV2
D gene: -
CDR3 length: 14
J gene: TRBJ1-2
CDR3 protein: CASSVADRTYGYTF
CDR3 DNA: TGTGCCAGCAGTGTTGCCGACAGGACCTATGGCTACACCTTC

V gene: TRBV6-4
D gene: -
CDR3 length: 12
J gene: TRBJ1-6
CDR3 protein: CASSDFSGILHF
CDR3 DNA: TGTGCCAGCAGTGACTTCAGCGGAATCCTCCACTTT

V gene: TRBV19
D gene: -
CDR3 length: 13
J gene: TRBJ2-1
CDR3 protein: CASSPRSYNEQFF
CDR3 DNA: TGTGCCAGTAGTCCCCGCTCCTACAATGAGCAGTTCTTC

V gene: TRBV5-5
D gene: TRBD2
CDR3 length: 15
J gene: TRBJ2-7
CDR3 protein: CASSPISGGAYEQYF
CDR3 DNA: TGTGCCAGCAGCCCAATTAGCGGGGGGGCGTACGAGCAGTACTTC

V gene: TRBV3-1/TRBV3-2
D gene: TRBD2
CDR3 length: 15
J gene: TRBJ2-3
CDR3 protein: CASSQVGGGTDTQYF
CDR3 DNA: TGTGCCAGCAGCCAAGTCGGGGGGGGCACAGATACGCAGTATTTT

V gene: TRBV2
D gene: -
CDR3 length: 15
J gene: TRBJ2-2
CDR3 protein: CASSVETPNAGELFF
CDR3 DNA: TGTGCCAGCAGTGTTGAGACTCCGAACGCCGGGGAGCTGTTTTTT

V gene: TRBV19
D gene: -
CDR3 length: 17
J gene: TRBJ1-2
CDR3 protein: CASSIVLTGPTNYGYTF
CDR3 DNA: TGTGCCAGTAGTATAGTTTTAACAGGTCCAACTAACTATGGCTACACCTTC

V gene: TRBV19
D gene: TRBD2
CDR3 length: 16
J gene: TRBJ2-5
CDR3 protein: CASSIDPAGGQETQYF
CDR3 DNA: TGTGCCAGTAGTATAGACCCAGCGGGGGGCCAAGAGACCCAGTACTTC

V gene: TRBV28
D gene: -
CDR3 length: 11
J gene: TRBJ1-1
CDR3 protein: CASSLPPEAFF
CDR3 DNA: TGTGCCAGCAGCCTCCCTCCCGAAGCTTTCTTT

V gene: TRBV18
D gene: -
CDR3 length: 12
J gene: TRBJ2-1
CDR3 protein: CASSPQYNEQFF
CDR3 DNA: TGTGCCAGCTCACCGCAGTACAATGAGCAGTTCTTC

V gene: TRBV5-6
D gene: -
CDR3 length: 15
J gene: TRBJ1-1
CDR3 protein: CASSAVGGRGTEAFF
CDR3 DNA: TGTGCCAGCAGCGCCGTGGGGGGAAGGGGCACTGAAGCTTTCTTT

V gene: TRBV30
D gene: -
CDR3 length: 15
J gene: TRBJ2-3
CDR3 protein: CAWSRGGPSTDTQYF
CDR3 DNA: TGTGCCTGGAGTCGAGGAGGCCCATCAACAGATACGCAGTATTTT

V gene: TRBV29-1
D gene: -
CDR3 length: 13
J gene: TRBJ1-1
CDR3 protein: CSVRQPLNTEAFF
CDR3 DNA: TGCAGCGTAAGACAGCCGTTGAACACTGAAGCTTTCTTT